This T cell receptor (beta chain) was documented in a study of cytotoxic CD8 clonotypes in ibrutinib-treated CLL. The table came from immunoSEQ multiplex PCR; TCRdb's copy has only in-frame clones and leaves some out. Of some 130,000 clones in the sample, roughly 80% were seen once. The germline CDR1 and CDR2 sequences are GTSNPN and SVGIG (reference sequence). The CDR3 covers 16 residues. V gave up 3 bases and J gave up 0 bases, with 15 bases separating them. J is TRBJ1-3 and V is TRBV30; D is uncertain. The sample here was PBMCs, taken after 24 months of ibrutinib treatment. The TCR comes from a human donor with chronic lymphocytic leukemia. The CDR3 spells CAWRTFVESSGNTIYF. Here the CDR3 DNA reads TGTGCCTGGAGGACGTTTGTGGAAAGCTCTGGAAACACCATATATTTT.